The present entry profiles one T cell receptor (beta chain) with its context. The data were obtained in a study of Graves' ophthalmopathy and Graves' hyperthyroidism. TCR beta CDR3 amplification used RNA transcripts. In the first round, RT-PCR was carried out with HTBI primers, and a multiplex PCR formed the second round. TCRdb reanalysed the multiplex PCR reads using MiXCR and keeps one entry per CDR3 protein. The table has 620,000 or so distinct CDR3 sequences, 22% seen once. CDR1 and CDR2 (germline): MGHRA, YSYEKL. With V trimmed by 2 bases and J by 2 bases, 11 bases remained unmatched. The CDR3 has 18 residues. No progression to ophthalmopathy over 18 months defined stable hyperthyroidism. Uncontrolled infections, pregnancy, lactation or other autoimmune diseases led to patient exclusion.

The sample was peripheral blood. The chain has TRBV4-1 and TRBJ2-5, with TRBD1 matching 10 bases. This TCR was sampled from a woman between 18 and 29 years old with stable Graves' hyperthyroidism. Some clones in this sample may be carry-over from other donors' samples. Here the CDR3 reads CASSQTPGTGAFQETQYF. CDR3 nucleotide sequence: TGCGCCAGCAGCCAAACTCCGGGGACAGGGGCTTTTCAAGAGACCCAGTACTTC.